This TCR beta chain was retrieved from a study of T-cell memory formation after mild COVID-19. The 5'RACE method, run with constant-segment primers, produced TCR alpha and TCR beta cDNA libraries (carrying sample barcodes and UMIs). TCRdb processed the 5' RACE reads anew with MiXCR; each CDR3 protein has one entry. The sample has about 320,000 distinct CDR3 sequences, around 15% seen once. Whole-study findings and limits: Of the contracting clones, CD4+ ones lay mainly in CM and EM, and CD8+ ones in EMRA.

Germline loops: CDR1 DFQATT, CDR2 SNEGSKA (reference sequence). V trimming: 6 bases; J trimming: 9 bases; junction bases outside the gene matches: 13. The length of the CDR3 is 14 residues. Points on this clonotype: Antigen specificity is unknown.

The chain combines TRBV20-1 with TRBJ2-3; 9 nucleotides line up with TRBD1. The receptor was isolated from a man aged 18 to 30 who had mild COVID-19 (a few samples of this study predate the infection). Cell type and time point are not known. Material: PBMCs or a T cell subset sorted from them (not recorded which). For the CDR3, the DNA is TGCAGTGCCCAGCGACAGGGGGTTAGGGCGACGCAGTATTTT. Its protein is CSAQRQGVRATQYF.